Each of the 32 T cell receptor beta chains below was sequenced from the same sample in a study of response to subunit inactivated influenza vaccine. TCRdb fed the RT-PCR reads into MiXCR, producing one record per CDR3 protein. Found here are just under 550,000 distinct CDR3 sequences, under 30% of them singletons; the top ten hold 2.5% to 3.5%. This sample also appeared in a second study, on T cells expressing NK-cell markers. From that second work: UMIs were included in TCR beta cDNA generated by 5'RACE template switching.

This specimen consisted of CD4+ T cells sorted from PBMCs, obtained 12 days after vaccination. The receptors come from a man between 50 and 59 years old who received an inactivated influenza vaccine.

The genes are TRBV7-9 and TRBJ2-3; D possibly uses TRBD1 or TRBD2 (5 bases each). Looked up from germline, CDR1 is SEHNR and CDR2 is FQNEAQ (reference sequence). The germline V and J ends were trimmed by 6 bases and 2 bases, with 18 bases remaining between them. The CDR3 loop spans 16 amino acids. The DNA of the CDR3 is TGTGCCAGCAGGATGGAATCCGGGACCCCCACAGATACGCAGTATTTT. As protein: CASRMESGTPTDTQYF.

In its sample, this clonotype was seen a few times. CDR3 bases: TGTGCCAGCAGCCCCCCAGGGGCACCGGGGCACAATGAGCAGTTCTTC. It is translated as CASSPPGAPGHNEQFF. The J gene is TRBJ2-1, the V gene TRBV7-2; a weak D match, TRBD1 (6 bases). There are 16 residues in the CDR3. V lost 5 bases and J lost 5, with 19 bases in between. Per the germline V gene, CDR1 is SGHTA and CDR2 is FQGNSA.

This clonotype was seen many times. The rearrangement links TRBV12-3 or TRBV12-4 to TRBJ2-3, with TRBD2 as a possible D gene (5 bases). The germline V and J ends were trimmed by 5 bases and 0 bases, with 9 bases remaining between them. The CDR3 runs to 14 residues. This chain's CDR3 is CASSPAASTDTQYF. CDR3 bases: TGTGCCAGCAGTCCAGCGGCTAGCACAGATACGCAGTATTTT.

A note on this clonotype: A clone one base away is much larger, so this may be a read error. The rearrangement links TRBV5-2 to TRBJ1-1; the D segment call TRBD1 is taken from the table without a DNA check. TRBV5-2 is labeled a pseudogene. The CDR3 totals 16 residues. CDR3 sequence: CASSGTSHALNTEAYF. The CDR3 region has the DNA TGTGCCAGCAGCGGGACATCCCACGCTTTGAACACTGAAGCTTACTTT.

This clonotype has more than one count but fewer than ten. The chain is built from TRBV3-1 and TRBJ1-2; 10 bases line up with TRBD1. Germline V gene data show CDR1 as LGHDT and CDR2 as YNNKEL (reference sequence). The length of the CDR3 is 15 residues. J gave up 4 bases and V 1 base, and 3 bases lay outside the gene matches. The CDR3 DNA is TGTGCCAGCAGCCAAGGGGACAGGGGTAGCTATGGCTACACCTTC. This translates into CASSQGDRGSYGYTF.

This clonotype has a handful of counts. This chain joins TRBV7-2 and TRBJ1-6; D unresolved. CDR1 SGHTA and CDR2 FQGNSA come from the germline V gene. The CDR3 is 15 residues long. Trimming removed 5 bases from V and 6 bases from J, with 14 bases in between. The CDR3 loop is CASSRRQKLNSPLHF. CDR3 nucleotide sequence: TGTGCCAGCAGCCGCCGACAAAAACTTAATTCACCCCTCCACTTT.

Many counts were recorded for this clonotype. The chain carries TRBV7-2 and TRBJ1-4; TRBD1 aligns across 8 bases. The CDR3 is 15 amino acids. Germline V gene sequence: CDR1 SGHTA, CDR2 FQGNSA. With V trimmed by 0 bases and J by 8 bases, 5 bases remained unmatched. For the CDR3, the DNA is TGTGCCAGCAGCTTAGCAGACAGGGGAGTCGAAAAACTGTTTTTT. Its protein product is CASSLADRGVEKLFF.

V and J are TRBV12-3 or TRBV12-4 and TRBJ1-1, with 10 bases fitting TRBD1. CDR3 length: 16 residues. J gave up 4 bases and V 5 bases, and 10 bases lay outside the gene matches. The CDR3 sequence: CASSDRDRGKGTEAFF. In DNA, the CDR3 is TGTGCCAGCAGTGACCGGGACAGGGGTAAGGGCACTGAAGCTTTCTTT.

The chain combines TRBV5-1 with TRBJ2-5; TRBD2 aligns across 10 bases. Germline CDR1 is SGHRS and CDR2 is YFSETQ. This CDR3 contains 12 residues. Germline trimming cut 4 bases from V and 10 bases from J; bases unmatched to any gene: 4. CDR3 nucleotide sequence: TGCGCCAGCAGCCCAACTAGCGGGGACCAGTACTTC. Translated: CASSPTSGDQYF.

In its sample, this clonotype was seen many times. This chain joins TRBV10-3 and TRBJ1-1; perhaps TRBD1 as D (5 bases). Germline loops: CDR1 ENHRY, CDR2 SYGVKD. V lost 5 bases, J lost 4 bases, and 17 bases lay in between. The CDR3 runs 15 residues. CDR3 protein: CAISSGSNLFTEAFF. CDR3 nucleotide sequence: TGTGCCATCAGTTCAGGGTCGAATCTATTCACTGAAGCTTTCTTT.

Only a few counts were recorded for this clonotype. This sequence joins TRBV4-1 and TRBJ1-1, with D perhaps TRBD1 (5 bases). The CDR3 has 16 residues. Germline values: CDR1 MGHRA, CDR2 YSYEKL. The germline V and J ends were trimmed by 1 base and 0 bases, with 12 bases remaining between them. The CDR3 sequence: CASSQGKGFMNTEAFF. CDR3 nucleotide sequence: TGCGCCAGCAGCCAAGGCAAGGGGTTCATGAACACTGAAGCTTTCTTT.

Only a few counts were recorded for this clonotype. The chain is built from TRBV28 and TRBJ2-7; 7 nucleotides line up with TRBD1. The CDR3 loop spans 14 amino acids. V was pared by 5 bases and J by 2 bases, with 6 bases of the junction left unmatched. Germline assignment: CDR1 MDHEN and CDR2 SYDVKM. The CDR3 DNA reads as TGTGCCAGCAGTACCCGGACAGGCCCCTACGAGCAGTACTTC. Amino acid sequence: CASSTRTGPYEQYF. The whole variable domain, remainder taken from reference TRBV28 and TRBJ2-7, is DVKVTQSSRYLVKRTGEKVFLECVQDMDHENMFWYRQDPGLGLRLIYFSYDVKMKEKGDIPEGYSVSREKKERFSLILESASTNQTSMYLCASSTRTGPYEQYFGPGTRLTVT.

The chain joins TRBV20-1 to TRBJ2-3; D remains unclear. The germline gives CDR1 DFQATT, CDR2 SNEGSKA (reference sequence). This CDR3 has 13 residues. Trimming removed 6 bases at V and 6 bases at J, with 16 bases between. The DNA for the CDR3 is TGCAGTGCCCCCGGTGGTGGCAGGGATACGCAGTATTTT. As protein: CSAPGGGRDTQYF.

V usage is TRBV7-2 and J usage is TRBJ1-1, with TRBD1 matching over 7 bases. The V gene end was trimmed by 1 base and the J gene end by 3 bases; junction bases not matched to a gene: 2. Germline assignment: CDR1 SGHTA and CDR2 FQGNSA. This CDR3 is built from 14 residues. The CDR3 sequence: CASSLVGQDTEAFF. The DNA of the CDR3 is TGTGCCAGCAGCTTAGTCGGACAGGACACTGAAGCTTTCTTT.

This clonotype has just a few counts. The CDR3 loop reads CASSGGGSNYGYTF. CDR3 DNA: TGTGCCAGCAGTGGCGGGGGATCGAACTATGGCTACACCTTC. The gene calls are TRBV2 and TRBJ1-2, with D possibly TRBD1 on 5 matching bases. Trimming took 4 bases from V and 2 from J, leaving 11 bases between them. Germline CDR1 reads SNHLY; CDR2 reads FYNNEI. This CDR3 has 14 residues. Together with reference TRBV2 and TRBJ1-2, the CDR3 gives the full variable domain: EPEVTQTPSHQVTQMGQEVILRCVPISNHLYFYWYRQILGQKVEFLVSFYNNEISEKSEIFDDQFSVERPDGSNFTLKIRSTKLEDSAMYFCASSGGGSNYGYTFGSGTRLTVV.

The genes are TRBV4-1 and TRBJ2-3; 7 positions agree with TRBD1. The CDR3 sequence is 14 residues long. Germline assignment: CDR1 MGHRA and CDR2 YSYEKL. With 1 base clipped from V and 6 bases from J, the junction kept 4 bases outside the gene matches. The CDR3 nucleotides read TGCGCCAGCAGCCAAGGACAGGGCCTTGATACGCAGTATTTT. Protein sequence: CASSQGQGLDTQYF.

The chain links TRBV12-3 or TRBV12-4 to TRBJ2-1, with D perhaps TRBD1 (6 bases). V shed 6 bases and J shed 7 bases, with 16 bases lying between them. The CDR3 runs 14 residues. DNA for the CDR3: TGTGCCAGCAGCCGGGGACACCAAGTGAATGAGCAGTTCTTC. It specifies CASSRGHQVNEQFF.

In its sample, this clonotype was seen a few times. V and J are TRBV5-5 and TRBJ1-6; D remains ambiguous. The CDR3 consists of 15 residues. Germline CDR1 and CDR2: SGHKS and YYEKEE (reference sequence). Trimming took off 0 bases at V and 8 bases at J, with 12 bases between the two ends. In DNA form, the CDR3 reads TGTGCCAGCAGCTTGGGTCCGGGTGTGGATTCACCCCTCCACTTT. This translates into CASSLGPGVDSPLHF.

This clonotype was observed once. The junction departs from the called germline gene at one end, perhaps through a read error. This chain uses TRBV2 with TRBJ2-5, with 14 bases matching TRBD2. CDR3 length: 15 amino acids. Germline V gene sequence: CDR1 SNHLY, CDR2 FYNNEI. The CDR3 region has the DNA TGTGACAGCAGCGGGACTAGCGGGAGAGGAGAGACCCAGTACTTC. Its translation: CDSSGTSGRGETQYF.

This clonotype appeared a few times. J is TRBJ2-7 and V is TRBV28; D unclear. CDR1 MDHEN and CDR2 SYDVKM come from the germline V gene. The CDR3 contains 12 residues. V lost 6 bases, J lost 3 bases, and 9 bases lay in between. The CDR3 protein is CASSSNLYEQYF. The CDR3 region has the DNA TGTGCCAGCAGCTCAAATCTCTACGAGCAGTACTTC.

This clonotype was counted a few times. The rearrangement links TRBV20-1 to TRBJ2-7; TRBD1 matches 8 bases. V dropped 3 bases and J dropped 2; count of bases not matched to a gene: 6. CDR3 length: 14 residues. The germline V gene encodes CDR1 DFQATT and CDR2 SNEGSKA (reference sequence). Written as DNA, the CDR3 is TGCAGTGCTAGCGTGCGGACAGGGACCTACGAGCAGTACTTC. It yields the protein CSASVRTGTYEQYF.

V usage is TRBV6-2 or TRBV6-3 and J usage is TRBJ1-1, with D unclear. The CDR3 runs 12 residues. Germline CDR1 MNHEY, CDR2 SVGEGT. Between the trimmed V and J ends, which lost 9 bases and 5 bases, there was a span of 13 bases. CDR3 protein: CASATVGTEAFF. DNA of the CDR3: TGTGCCAGTGCCACAGTGGGAACTGAAGCTTTCTTT.

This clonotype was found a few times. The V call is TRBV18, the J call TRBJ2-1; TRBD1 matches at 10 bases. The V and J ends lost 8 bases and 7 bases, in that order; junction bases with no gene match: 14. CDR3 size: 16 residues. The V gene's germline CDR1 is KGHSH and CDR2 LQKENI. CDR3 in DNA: TGTGCCAGCGCGGCGAGGACAGGGGGTCAAAGGAATGAGCAGTTCTTC. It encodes CASAARTGGQRNEQFF.

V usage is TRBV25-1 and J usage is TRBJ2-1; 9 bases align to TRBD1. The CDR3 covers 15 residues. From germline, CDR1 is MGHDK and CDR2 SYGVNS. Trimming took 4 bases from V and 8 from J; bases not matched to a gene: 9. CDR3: CASSAIRGQGYEQFF. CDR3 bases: TGTGCCAGCAGTGCAATCCGGGGACAGGGTTATGAGCAGTTCTTC.

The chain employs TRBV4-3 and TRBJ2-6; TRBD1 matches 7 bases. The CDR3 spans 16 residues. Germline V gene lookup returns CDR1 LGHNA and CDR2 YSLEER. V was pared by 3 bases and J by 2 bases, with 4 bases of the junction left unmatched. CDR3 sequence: CASSQETGTGANVLTF. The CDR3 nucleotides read TGCGCCAGCAGCCAGGAGACAGGGACTGGGGCCAACGTCCTGACTTTC.

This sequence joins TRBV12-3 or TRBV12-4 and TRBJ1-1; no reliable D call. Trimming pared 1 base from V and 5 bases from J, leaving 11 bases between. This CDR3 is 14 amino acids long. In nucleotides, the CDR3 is TGTGCCAGCAGTTTAGGGCTGATAGAGACTGAAGCTTTCTTT. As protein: CASSLGLIETEAFF.

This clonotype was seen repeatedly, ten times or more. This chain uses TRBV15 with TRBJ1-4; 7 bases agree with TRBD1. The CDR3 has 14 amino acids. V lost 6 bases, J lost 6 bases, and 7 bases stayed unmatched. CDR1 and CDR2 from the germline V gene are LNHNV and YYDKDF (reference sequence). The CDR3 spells CATSRKGTDEKLFF. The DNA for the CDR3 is TGTGCCACCAGTCGGAAGGGGACAGATGAAAAACTGTTTTTT.

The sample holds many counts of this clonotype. Here the CDR3 reads CASRTANTEAFF. DNA for the CDR3: TGCGCCAGCAGGACAGCGAACACTGAAGCTTTCTTT. The chain couples TRBV10-2 to TRBJ1-1; TRBD1 might be the D (5 bases). The length of the CDR3 is 12 residues. V lost 6 bases and J lost 1, with 6 bases in between. CDR1 is WSHSY, CDR2 SAAADI, per germline.

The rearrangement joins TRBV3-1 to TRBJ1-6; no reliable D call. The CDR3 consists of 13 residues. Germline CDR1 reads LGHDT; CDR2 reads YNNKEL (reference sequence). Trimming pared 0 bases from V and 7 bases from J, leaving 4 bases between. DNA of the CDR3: TGTGCCAGCAGCCAAGAAACGAATTCACCCCTCCACTTT. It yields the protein CASSQETNSPLHF.

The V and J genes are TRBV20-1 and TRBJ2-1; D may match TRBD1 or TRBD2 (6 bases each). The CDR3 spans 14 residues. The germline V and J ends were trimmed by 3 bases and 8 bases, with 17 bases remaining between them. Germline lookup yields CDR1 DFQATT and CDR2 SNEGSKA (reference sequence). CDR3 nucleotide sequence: TGCAGTGCTAGTCGACTAGGGGGTACGGATGAGCAGTTCTTC. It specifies CSASRLGGTDEQFF.

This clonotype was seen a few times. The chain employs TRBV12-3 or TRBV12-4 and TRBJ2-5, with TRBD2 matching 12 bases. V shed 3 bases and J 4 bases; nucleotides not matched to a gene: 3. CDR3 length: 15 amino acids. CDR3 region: CASSFSSGRAETQYF. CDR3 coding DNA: TGTGCCAGCAGTTTTTCTAGCGGGAGGGCAGAGACCCAGTACTTC.

DNA of the CDR3: TGCAGTGCTAGAGATTGGTCAGGCGTGCAAAACATTCAGTACTTC. Translated: CSARDWSGVQNIQYF. The chain combines TRBV20-1 with TRBJ2-4; D is unresolved. The V and J ends lost 0 bases and 5 bases respectively, with 14 bases between them. This CDR3 region has 15 residues. CDR1 and CDR2 from the germline V gene are DFQATT and SNEGSKA (reference sequence).